The source of this T cell receptor (beta chain) is a study of blood T cell repertoires in COVID-19. Whole-study context: Spain, Italy and the United States supplied samples that represented acute and convalescent COVID-19. T cells, B-cell-depleted T cells, or PBMCs supplied cDNA or gDNA.

How the authors handled the data: It was from reference gene primer amplification that nucleated cell counts were estimated. TCRdb's table, derived via immunoSEQ multiplex PCR, lists solely in-frame clones and lacks some. The D gene and trimming were derived from the DNA, and the V and J assignments and clone size from that table. The data contain roughly 85,000 clones, 70% to 90% of them seen just once; the ten biggest clones take up less than 35%. The sequenced material came from peripheral blood. The TCR was taken from a man aged 45-65 years with active or convalescent COVID-19.

The CDR3 nucleotides are TGTGCCAGCAGCTTATTGCGTTGGTTGGGGGGGCCACCGGTGGACGAGCAGTACTTC. Amino acids: CASSLLRWLGGPPVDEQYF. The chain links TRBV7-9 to TRBJ2-7; possible D gene TRBD2, 7 bases. This CDR3 has 19 amino acids. With 2 bases removed from V and 5 bases from J, the gap between germline ends came to 28 bases. Germline CDR1 and CDR2: SEHNR and FQNEAQ (reference sequence).